This T cell receptor (beta chain) was sequenced during a study of CD8+ T cells in alopecia areata. Isolated RNA was reverse transcribed into cDNA used as the sequencing template. Profiled with immunoSEQ multiplex PCR; TCRdb holds only in-frame clones, not every one. The sample carries around 190,000 clones, 56% recorded once. Study-level findings and limits: Lesional scalp, notably in alopecia totalis/universalis, had clonality above that of normal scalp. Normal-skin resident alphabeta T cells also appear among scalp sample sequences. Shared TCR sequences were less clear between patients than in mice, possibly partly from HLA diversity.

This clone was detected once. Antigen specificity is unknown. Sorting from PBMCs produced CD4+ and CD8+ T cells. Sequencing was performed on CD8+ T cells sorted from blood. This TCR came from a human donor in good health.

The CDR3 region is CSVLTGVSVARDTEAFF. The CDR3 DNA sequence: TGCAGCGTTTTGACGGGGGTTTCTGTGGCCAGGGACACTGAAGCTTTCTTT. V is TRBV29-1 and J is TRBJ1-1; perhaps TRBD1 as D (5 bases). The CDR3 is made up of 17 amino acids. Germline CDR1 and CDR2: SQVTM and ANQGSEA. V lost 5 bases and J 3 bases, leaving 25 bases between the germline ends.